This entry features one T cell receptor beta chain sequence. Its recognized antigen is unknown. Within one base of it there is no much larger clone, and no base qualities were kept. The sample's time point label, in plain terms: cells obtained before transplantation from donor or recipient. CD3+CD4+ and CD3+CD8+ populations were FACS-sorted from unstimulated pre-transplant donor and recipient cells taken from spleen or lymph nodes. This sample was taken from a study of graft-versus-host responses after intestinal transplantation (dated by TCRdb to about 2021). In the study overall: The transplants that recipients got were multivisceral, liver-intestinal, or isolated intestinal. Rather than going through the commercial service, samples from three later patients were sequenced in-house on an Illumina MiSeq and processed with MiXCR. All recipients received anti-thymocyte globulin induction followed by maintenance tacrolimus and steroids for roughly three years. The cohort enrolled about two dozen intestinal transplant recipients including one retransplant, and a few patients lacking pretransplant specimens were excluded. Graft-versus-host and host-versus-graft alloreactive T cell clones were tracked in the graft, circulation and bone marrow after intestinal transplantation using bulk TCR-beta CDR3 sequencing. Alloreactive clones were identified by sequencing pre-transplant mixed lymphocyte reaction products and comparing them with unstimulated pre-transplant donor and recipient T cells. A peak of at least 4% donor T cells among recipient peripheral blood mononuclear cells was the definition used for donor T cell macrochimerism.

The library was built by means of the immunoSEQ multiplex PCR assay. For most patients, genomic DNA was isolated using the Qiagen DNeasy Blood and Tissue Kit and was shipped frozen to Adaptive Biotechnologies for TCR sequencing. Adaptive Biotechnologies carried out high-throughput TCR-beta CDR3 sequencing of genomic DNA for most patients. In the paper's pipeline: Adaptive's ImmunoSEQ software was the source of the TCR sequencing data for around 20 patients, while three other patients were processed with MiXCR and VDJtools. To correct CD4 versus CD8 sorting errors, sequences present in both subsets at a frequency ratio below 5:1 were removed. CDR3 nucleotide sequences shared between donor and recipient were removed because their origin could not be assigned. To count as alloreactive, a clone needed at least 2-fold expansion over unstimulated cells and a minimum CFSE-low frequency of 0.002% (template counts) or 0.001% (read counts). Clones were considered mappable if detected in sequenced pre-transplant spleen, lymph node, or MLR CFSE-low populations of the donor or recipient. The cumulative frequency of alloreactive clones was calculated as a percentage of all sequences, weighted by copy number. The table comes from immuneACCESS by way of TCRdb, which keeps in-frame sequences with V and J called. Part of the clones is missing from these tables; in studies checked, under half for an unresolved V gene and the rest for unknown reasons. V and J calls and clone size are as listed in that table; D and trimming were resolved from the DNA. This sample is represented by about 120,000 clones; roughly nine tenths of them were singletons. Under 0.2% of the sample lies in the top ten.

The paper's findings and limits, for the study overall: GvH clones were detected in recipient bone marrow, and some appeared earlier in ileal mucosa or blood, consistent with an intestinal mucosal origin. Patients with donor T cell macrochimerism had high GvH to HvG T cell clonal ratios in their allografts. Conclusions were limited by the relatively low number and heterogeneity of intestinal transplant patients. Peak levels of circulating GvH clones were associated with declines in HvG clones early after transplant.

The CDR3 measures 16 amino acids from cysteine to phenylalanine. CDR3 DNA only is kept here, 48 bases in frame from base 1. In the germline V gene, CDR1 corresponds to SGHAT and CDR2 to FQNNGV. Here V drops 5 bases and J drops 0 bases, and the junction holds 7 bases not matched to any gene. This clonotype was sampled from a human donor who received an intestinal transplant. Sample: unstimulated CD4+ T cells sorted from spleen or lymph node cells, taken before intestinal transplant. The V and J genes are TRBV11-2 and TRBJ2-1, and TRBD1 matches 7 of the central bases. The CDR3 protein: CASSLTGVLSYNEQFF. The nucleotides are TGTGCCAGCAGCCTAACAGGGGTCCTCTCCTACAATGAGCAGTTCTTC.